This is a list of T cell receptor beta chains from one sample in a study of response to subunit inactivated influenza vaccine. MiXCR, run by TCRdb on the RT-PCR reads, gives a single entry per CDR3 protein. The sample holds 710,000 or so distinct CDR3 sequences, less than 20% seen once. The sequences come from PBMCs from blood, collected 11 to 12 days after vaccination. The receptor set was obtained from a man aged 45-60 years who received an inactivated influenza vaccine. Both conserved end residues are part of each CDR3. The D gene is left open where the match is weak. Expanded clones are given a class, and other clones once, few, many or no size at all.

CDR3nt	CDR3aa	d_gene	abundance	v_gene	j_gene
TGTGCCAGCGCCCGGATTGACGAGGCCAAAAACATTCAGTACTTC	CASARIDEAKNIQYF	-	-	TRBV27	TRBJ2-4
TGTGCCAGCAGATCTGTCCGGGGTCACCAATCCTCGGGCAATGAGCAGTTCTTC	CASRSVRGHQSSGNEQFF	-	-	TRBV11-2	TRBJ2-1
TGTGCCACCTGGATGGGATCCGGCTACACCTTC	CATWMGSGYTF	-	-	TRBV19	TRBJ1-2
TGTGCCAGCAGTTTAAATAGGTTGACTGAAGCTTTCTTT	CASSLNRLTEAFF	-	-	TRBV12-3/TRBV12-4	TRBJ1-1
TGCAGTGCCCCCCGGGCGGGGGCCCAAGAGACCCAGTACTTC	CSAPRAGAQETQYF	-	-	TRBV20-1	TRBJ2-5
TGTGCCAGCAGCTCCATAATCGGGGACTTCTTTTCTGGAAACACCATATATTTT	CASSSIIGDFFSGNTIYF	-	-	TRBV11-1	TRBJ1-3
TGTGCCAGCAGCTTGGACATAACTAATGAAAAACTGTTTTTT	CASSLDITNEKLFF	-	-	TRBV5-6	TRBJ1-4
TGTGCCAGCAGCGCGGACAGGACCTACGAGCAGTACTTC	CASSADRTYEQYF	TRBD1	-	TRBV11-2	TRBJ2-7
TGCGCCAGCAGTCCCATCTTGGACAGGGTCTTTGGAAATGAGCAGTTCTTC	CASSPILDRVFGNEQFF	TRBD1	-	TRBV10-2	TRBJ2-1
TGTGCCATCAGGAAACAGGGGGCGGGCCAGCGGGAGCGATACGAGCAGTACTTC	CAIRKQGAGQRERYEQYF	-	few	TRBV10-3	TRBJ2-7
TGCGCCAGCAGCTTGGACAGGGGGACGGGTACGCAGTATTTT	CASSLDRGTGTQYF	TRBD1	few	TRBV5-1	TRBJ2-3
TGTGCCAGCAGTTCCATGGGCGGCGCCCAAGAGACCCAGTACTTC	CASSSMGGAQETQYF	-	-	TRBV7-2	TRBJ2-5
TGTGCCAGCCGTGACGGGACTAGGGTCTACGAGCAGTACTTC	CASRDGTRVYEQYF	TRBD2	-	TRBV6-2/TRBV6-3	TRBJ2-7
TGTGCCAGCAGTTTATTGGTCATGGGACAGGGAAAAGAGACCCAGTACTTC	CASSLLVMGQGKETQYF	TRBD1	many	TRBV28	TRBJ2-5
TGTGCCAGCAGCTCGGGACGGATCGCCTACAATGAGCAGTTCTTC	CASSSGRIAYNEQFF	-	many	TRBV7-9	TRBJ2-1
TGTGCCTGGACAGGACAGGCGAACACCGGGGAGCTGTTTTTT	CAWTGQANTGELFF	TRBD1	-	TRBV30	TRBJ2-2
TGTTCCAGCAGCTTAGAAGGGAGGGGCTACAATGAGCAGTTCTTC	CSSSLEGRGYNEQFF	TRBD2	once	TRBV7-6	TRBJ2-1
TGTGCCAGCAGCAGTTGGACAGGTACCTACGAGCAGTACTTC	CASSSWTGTYEQYF	TRBD1	-	TRBV4-2	TRBJ2-7
TGCGCCAGCAGGATAGACAGGGGTCCCCAAGAGACCCAGTACTTC	CASRIDRGPQETQYF	TRBD1	-	TRBV5-1	TRBJ2-5
TGCAGTGCTAGAGTCGGTCAGAATTACAATGAGCAGTTCTTC	CSARVGQNYNEQFF	-	few	TRBV20-1	TRBJ2-1
TGTGCCAGCAGGGCTAGACTAGCGCCTCCAGGGGATACGCAGTATTTT	CASRARLAPPGDTQYF	TRBD2	-	TRBV4-2	TRBJ2-3
TGTGCCAGCAACCCCCGGGAAAGTCCCTCCTACGAGCAGTACTTC	CASNPRESPSYEQYF	-	few	TRBV11-2	TRBJ2-7
TGCGCCAGCAGCTTGGCCATTTCGGGAAGTTCCTACGAGCAGTACTTC	CASSLAISGSSYEQYF	-	many	TRBV5-1	TRBJ2-7
TGCGCCAGCAGCTTTAGCGTCTCCTCCGTTGAGCAGTACTTC	CASSFSVSSVEQYF	-	-	TRBV5-1	TRBJ2-7
TGTGCCACCAGCAGACTCGACCCATTAGGGGGAGGGCCTGCCAATGAGCAGTTCTTC	CATSRLDPLGGGPANEQFF	-	-	TRBV15	TRBJ2-1
TGTGCCAGCAGCTTGAAGAGTGGCGACGAGCAGTACTTC	CASSLKSGDEQYF	-	-	TRBV7-3	TRBJ2-7
TGTGCCATCAGTGCTGGAGGGACTAGCGGGAGGAGCACAGATACGCAGTATTTT	CAISAGGTSGRSTDTQYF	TRBD2	few	TRBV10-3	TRBJ2-3
TGTGCCAGCAGTTTCTTATTAGGACAAGCCTACGAGCAGTACTTC	CASSFLLGQAYEQYF	-	few	TRBV28	TRBJ2-7
TGTGCCAGCACCCTAAGCCGAGCGGGAACTAGCACAGATACGCAGTATTTT	CASTLSRAGTSTDTQYF	TRBD2	-	TRBV11-1	TRBJ2-3
TGCAGTGCTAGCTCGACTAGCGGGAGGATCGAGCAGTACTTC	CSASSTSGRIEQYF	TRBD2	few	TRBV20-1	TRBJ2-7
TGTGCCAGCAGGGAAACAACCTCTGGGGCCAACGTCCTGACTTTC	CASRETTSGANVLTF	-	once	TRBV12-3/TRBV12-4	TRBJ2-6
TGCAGCGTTGAATTCTCTGAGGATACGCAGTATTTT	CSVEFSEDTQYF	-	-	TRBV29-1	TRBJ2-3
TGTGCCAGCAGTACCCGGATTAGGGCTAACGGGGAGCTGTTTTTT	CASSTRIRANGELFF	-	-	TRBV6-1	TRBJ2-2
TGTGCTAGTGGTTTGACACCGGGACAGGGACTTGCCGGGGAGCTGTTTTTT	CASGLTPGQGLAGELFF	TRBD1	-	TRBV12-5	TRBJ2-2
TGTGCCACCAGTGGCGCGGGGAGCTATGGCTACACCTTC	CATSGAGSYGYTF	-	few	TRBV24-1	TRBJ1-2
TGTGCCAGCACCCTCTTACCGGCGGGGGGTTTGGAGACCCAGTACTTC	CASTLLPAGGLETQYF	TRBD2	few	TRBV5-5	TRBJ2-5
TGCGCCAGCAGCCCCACGGGACAGCGCACAGATACGCAGTATTTT	CASSPTGQRTDTQYF	TRBD1	few	TRBV5-1	TRBJ2-3
TGTGCCATCCAAGCGGGAGGGCCCTACAATGAGCAGTTCTTC	CAIQAGGPYNEQFF	TRBD2	few	TRBV28	TRBJ2-1
TGTGCCAGCAATACGGGACAGGGAATACTAGCGGATACGCAGTATTTT	CASNTGQGILADTQYF	TRBD1	-	TRBV2	TRBJ2-3
TGTGCCACCAGTGATTTGTGGTATAGTTTCGCAGGGCTTAGCAATCAGCCCCAGCATTTT	CATSDLWYSFAGLSNQPQHF	-	-	TRBV24-1	TRBJ1-5
TGTGCCAGTCTTCCGACCATGGGACTAGTGAAGGCAGATACGCAGTATTTT	CASLPTMGLVKADTQYF	TRBD2	few	TRBV6-1	TRBJ2-3
TGCAGTGCTAGAACCCTACCCCGCACAGATACGCTGTATTTT	CSARTLPRTDTLYF	-	-	TRBV20-1	TRBJ2-3
TGCGCCAGCAGCTACGGAATCGGCTTTACTAATAATGAGCAGTTCTTC	CASSYGIGFTNNEQFF	-	-	TRBV4-1	TRBJ2-1
TGTGCCAGCAGCTTAGGACTGGGGACTGAGCAGTTCTTC	CASSLGLGTEQFF	-	-	TRBV7-3	TRBJ2-1
TGTGCCAGCAGTTGGATCGAAGACGGCTACAATGAGCAGTTCTTC	CASSWIEDGYNEQFF	-	-	TRBV6-5	TRBJ2-1
TGCAGTTTGCTAGCGGGGACGGAGACCCAGTACTTC	CSLLAGTETQYF	TRBD2	few	TRBV29-1	TRBJ2-5
TGTGCCAGCAGCCGTACCACAGGGGGCAAGCCCCAGCATTTT	CASSRTTGGKPQHF	TRBD1	few	TRBV12-3/TRBV12-4	TRBJ1-5
TGTGCCACCAGCAGAGATAATGGGCCCTACGAGCAGTACTTC	CATSRDNGPYEQYF	-	-	TRBV15	TRBJ2-7
TGTGCCAGCAGCTTAGTCGGCAGGGCGGCAGATACGCAGTATTTT	CASSLVGRAADTQYF	-	-	TRBV7-6	TRBJ2-3
TGTGCCAGCAGCTCATCCGGGGTTGAAGCTTTCTTT	CASSSSGVEAFF	-	few	TRBV5-5	TRBJ1-1